The T cell receptor beta chain under discussion was sequenced for a study of cytomegalovirus exposure and HLA in healthy donors. Study conclusions and caveats: Within the approximately 130 validation repertoires, first-cohort TCR clusters tended to co-occur, according to a later analysis.

The CDR3 sequence is 16 residues long. Germline CDR1 is MNHEY and CDR2 is SVGAGI. With V trimmed by 4 bases and J by 6 bases, 9 bases remained unmatched. Of note for this clone: Its antigen is as yet unknown.

Profiling relied on immunoSEQ multiplex PCR, and the TCRdb table lists in-frame clones only, not all of them. The sample includes 150,000 to 200,000 clones, just under 90% of them seen just once. The clonotype comes from a woman between 25 and 40 years old in good health and CMV-seronegative. The sample taken for sequencing was PBMCs. This chain uses TRBV6-5 with TRBJ2-1; 10 nucleotides agree with TRBD2. The CDR3 region has the DNA TGTGCCAGCAGTTCTAGCGGGGGACAACCGGGCAATGAGCAGTTCTTC. Protein: CASSSSGGQPGNEQFF.